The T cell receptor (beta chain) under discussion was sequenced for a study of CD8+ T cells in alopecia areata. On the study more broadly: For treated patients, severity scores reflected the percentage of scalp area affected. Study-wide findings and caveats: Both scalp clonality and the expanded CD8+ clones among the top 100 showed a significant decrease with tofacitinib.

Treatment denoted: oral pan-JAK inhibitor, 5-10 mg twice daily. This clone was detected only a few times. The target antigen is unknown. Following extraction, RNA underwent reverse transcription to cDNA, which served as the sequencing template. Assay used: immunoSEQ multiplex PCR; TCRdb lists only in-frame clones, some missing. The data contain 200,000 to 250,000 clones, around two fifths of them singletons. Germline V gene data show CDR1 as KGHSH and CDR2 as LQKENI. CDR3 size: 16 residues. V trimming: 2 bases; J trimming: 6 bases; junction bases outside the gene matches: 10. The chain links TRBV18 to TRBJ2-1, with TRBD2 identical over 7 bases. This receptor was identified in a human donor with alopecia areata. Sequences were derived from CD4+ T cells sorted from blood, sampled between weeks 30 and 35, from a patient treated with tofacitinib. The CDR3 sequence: CASSPTGTTRANEQFF. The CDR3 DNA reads TGTGCCAGCTCACCAACCGGGACTACCCGAGCCAATGAGCAGTTCTTC.